A selection of T cell receptor beta chains follows, all from one sample in a study of early T cells in non-severe SARS-CoV-2 infection. One entry per CDR3 protein, called by TCRdb with MiXCR from the 5' RACE reads. The table shows around 44,000 distinct CDR3 sequences, with about 9.8% occurring only once. The sequenced sample consisted of whole blood. These receptors came from an adult who was a healthcare worker with PCR-confirmed SARS-CoV-2 infection or an uninfected control (not recorded which). Both conserved end residues are part of each CDR3. Fields, in order: clone size, J gene, V gene, D gene, CDR3 DNA, CDR3 protein. The D gene is left open where the match is weak. Expanded clones get a size class; other rows say once, few or many, or leave the size out.

abundance: -; j_gene: TRBJ1-1; v_gene: TRBV7-2; d_gene: -; CDR3nt: TGTGCCAGCAGCTTAAGGCCTGATGGGCGTCAGATGAACACTGAAGCTTTCTTT; CDR3aa: CASSLRPDGRQMNTEAFF
abundance: -; j_gene: TRBJ1-6; v_gene: TRBV6-6; d_gene: -; CDR3nt: TGTGCCAGCAGTCTGGACGGCGGGGGCACCCTCCACTTT; CDR3aa: CASSLDGGGTLHF
abundance: -; j_gene: TRBJ2-2; v_gene: TRBV5-1; d_gene: TRBD1; CDR3nt: TGCGCCAGCCGACAGGGGACAAACACCGGGGAGCTGTTTTTT; CDR3aa: CASRQGTNTGELFF
abundance: -; j_gene: TRBJ2-5; v_gene: TRBV7-8; d_gene: TRBD2; CDR3nt: TGTGCCAGCAGCTTATGGGCTAGCGGGATCTACGGGGAGACCCAGTACTTC; CDR3aa: CASSLWASGIYGETQYF
abundance: -; j_gene: TRBJ2-2; v_gene: TRBV29-1; d_gene: -; CDR3nt: TGCAGCGTACAAAGGACCGGGGAGCTGTTTTTT; CDR3aa: CSVQRTGELFF
abundance: many; j_gene: TRBJ2-1; v_gene: TRBV11-1; d_gene: TRBD2; CDR3nt: TGTGCCAGCAGCCTCTTAGCGGGAGCGCCGGGGAATGAGCAGTTCTTC; CDR3aa: CASSLLAGAPGNEQFF
abundance: -; j_gene: TRBJ2-7; v_gene: TRBV5-1; d_gene: TRBD2; CDR3nt: TGCGCCAGCAGCTTGGACAGCGGGAGGCACGAGCAGTACTTC; CDR3aa: CASSLDSGRHEQYF
abundance: -; j_gene: TRBJ1-2; v_gene: TRBV20-1; d_gene: -; CDR3nt: TGCAGTGCTACAAGACCGAGCCCCACCTTC; CDR3aa: CSATRPSPTF
abundance: few; j_gene: TRBJ1-2; v_gene: TRBV7-8; d_gene: -; CDR3nt: TGTGCCAGCAGCTTAGCGCAGGATTCCACTCGGTACGGCTACACCTTC; CDR3aa: CASSLAQDSTRYGYTF
abundance: -; j_gene: TRBJ2-3; v_gene: TRBV21-1; d_gene: -; CDR3nt: TGTGCCAGCAGCAAAAAAGACAGCACAGATACGCAGTATTTT; CDR3aa: CASSKKDSTDTQYF
abundance: many; j_gene: TRBJ1-1; v_gene: TRBV29-1; d_gene: -; CDR3nt: TGCAGCGGCTTTTACAGGTCAGGAGGGACTGAAGCTTTCTTT; CDR3aa: CSGFYRSGGTEAFF
abundance: few; j_gene: TRBJ2-3; v_gene: TRBV4-1; d_gene: -; CDR3nt: TGCGCCAGCAGCCAAGTAACAGGGCGAAGCACAGATACGCAGTATTTT; CDR3aa: CASSQVTGRSTDTQYF
abundance: -; j_gene: TRBJ1-5; v_gene: TRBV25-1; d_gene: -; CDR3nt: TGTGCCAGCAGTGAGGGGCGACAGCCCCAGCATTTT; CDR3aa: CASSEGRQPQHF
abundance: many; j_gene: TRBJ2-1; v_gene: TRBV2; d_gene: -; CDR3nt: TGTGCCAGCAGTGAAGCGGGCAGGAGTGAGCAGTTCTTC; CDR3aa: CASSEAGRSEQFF
abundance: -; j_gene: TRBJ2-2; v_gene: TRBV6-2/TRBV6-3; d_gene: TRBD2; CDR3nt: TGTGCCAGCAGTTACTCCCCAGCGGGAGCTACCGGGGAGCTGTTTTTT; CDR3aa: CASSYSPAGATGELFF
abundance: many; j_gene: TRBJ1-4; v_gene: TRBV25-1; d_gene: TRBD1; CDR3nt: TGTGCCAGCAGTGCCTCGGGACAGAAGATGTTTTTT; CDR3aa: CASSASGQKMFF
abundance: -; j_gene: TRBJ1-1; v_gene: TRBV28; d_gene: -; CDR3nt: TGTGCCAGCAGATTAGGGAGCACTGAAGCTTTCTTT; CDR3aa: CASRLGSTEAFF
abundance: medium-sized; j_gene: TRBJ2-3; v_gene: TRBV28; d_gene: -; CDR3nt: TGTGCCAGCAGTTTCCCCAGCACCACTAGCACAGATACGCAGTATTTT; CDR3aa: CASSFPSTTSTDTQYF
abundance: -; j_gene: TRBJ1-2; v_gene: TRBV29-1; d_gene: -; CDR3nt: TGCAGCGTTGGGGCGGCTAACTATGGCTACACCTTC; CDR3aa: CSVGAANYGYTF
abundance: -; j_gene: TRBJ2-5; v_gene: TRBV29-1; d_gene: -; CDR3nt: TGCAGCGGCAGGGACAAGGGGTTACCTGAGTACTTC; CDR3aa: CSGRDKGLPEYF
abundance: few; j_gene: TRBJ2-1; v_gene: TRBV20-1; d_gene: -; CDR3nt: TGCAGTGCTAGTTTCGGGGGCCACAATGAGCAGTTCTTC; CDR3aa: CSASFGGHNEQFF
abundance: -; j_gene: TRBJ2-3; v_gene: TRBV7-3; d_gene: TRBD2; CDR3nt: TGTGCCAGCAGCTTAGGACTAGCGGGAAGCCGAGGGGTTACGCAGTATTTT; CDR3aa: CASSLGLAGSRGVTQYF
abundance: -; j_gene: TRBJ2-1; v_gene: TRBV12-5; d_gene: TRBD1; CDR3nt: TGTGCTAGTGGTTTCCCGACAGGGGGCTCCTACAATGAGCAGTTCTTC; CDR3aa: CASGFPTGGSYNEQFF
abundance: many; j_gene: TRBJ2-3; v_gene: TRBV9; d_gene: -; CDR3nt: TGTGCCAGCAGCCGACCCCTAAAGGACCCTACAGATACGCAGTATTTT; CDR3aa: CASSRPLKDPTDTQYF
abundance: -; j_gene: TRBJ2-7; v_gene: TRBV2; d_gene: TRBD1; CDR3nt: TGTGCCAGCAGCGATCCTGGGACAGGGGATCCCTACGAGCAGTACTTC; CDR3aa: CASSDPGTGDPYEQYF
abundance: -; j_gene: TRBJ1-1; v_gene: TRBV7-2; d_gene: -; CDR3nt: TGTGCCAGCAGCCCTATACGGGGGGGGCGCGGAGCTTTCTTT; CDR3aa: CASSPIRGGRGAFF